This TCR beta chain was identified in a study of blood T cell repertoires in COVID-19. Whole-study context: Samples came from the United States, Italy and Spain, spanning acute and convalescent COVID-19. T cells, B-cell-depleted T cells, or PBMCs provided the cDNA or gDNA that served as material.

Enrollment of patients from Seattle took place during active infection, with longitudinal follow-up. Per the study methods: Amplification of reference gene primers provided the estimated nucleated cell counts. Measured with immunoSEQ multiplex PCR; TCRdb has only the in-frame clones, and not every one. The D gene and trimming were derived from the DNA, and the V and J assignments and clone size from that table. The sample records 140,000 to 150,000 clones, approximately 85% being singletons. Trimming left V 0 bases short and J 4 bases short, with 12 bases between. Looked up from germline, CDR1 is SGHDN and CDR2 is FVKESK. The CDR3 is 15 residues long.

This sequence was found in a woman in her sixties or seventies with COVID-19, enrolled during active disease. The sample comprised peripheral blood. The chain links TRBV14 to TRBJ1-2; the D gene is possibly TRBD1 (6 bases). The CDR3 here is CASSQDWGLSYGYTF. The CDR3 nucleotides read TGTGCCAGCAGCCAAGATTGGGGGCTGAGCTATGGCTACACCTTC.